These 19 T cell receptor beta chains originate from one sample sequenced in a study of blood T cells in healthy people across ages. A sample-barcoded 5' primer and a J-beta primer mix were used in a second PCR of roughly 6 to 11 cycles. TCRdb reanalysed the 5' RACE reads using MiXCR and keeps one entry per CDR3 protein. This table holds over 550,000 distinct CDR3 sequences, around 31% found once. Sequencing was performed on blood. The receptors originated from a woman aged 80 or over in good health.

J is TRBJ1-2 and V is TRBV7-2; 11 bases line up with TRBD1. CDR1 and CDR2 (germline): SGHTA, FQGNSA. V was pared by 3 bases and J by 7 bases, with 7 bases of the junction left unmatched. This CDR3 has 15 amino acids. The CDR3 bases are TGTGCCAGCAGCTTTGCCGGGACAGGGGGGTTTGGCTACACCTTC. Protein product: CASSFAGTGGFGYTF.

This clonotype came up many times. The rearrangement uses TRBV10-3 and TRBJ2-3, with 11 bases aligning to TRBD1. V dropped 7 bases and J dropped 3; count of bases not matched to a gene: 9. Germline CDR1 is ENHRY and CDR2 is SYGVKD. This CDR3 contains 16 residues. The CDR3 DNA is TGTGCCATCACCCCCGGGACAGGGGGGGGAACAGATACGCAGTATTTT. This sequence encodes CAITPGTGGGTDTQYF.

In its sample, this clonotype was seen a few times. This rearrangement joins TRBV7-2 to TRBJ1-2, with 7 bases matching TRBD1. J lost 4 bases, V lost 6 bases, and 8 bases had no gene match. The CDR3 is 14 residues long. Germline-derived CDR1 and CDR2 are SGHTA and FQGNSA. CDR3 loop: CASRLDRAGYGYTF. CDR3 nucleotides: TGTGCCAGCAGACTAGACAGGGCTGGCTATGGCTACACCTTC.

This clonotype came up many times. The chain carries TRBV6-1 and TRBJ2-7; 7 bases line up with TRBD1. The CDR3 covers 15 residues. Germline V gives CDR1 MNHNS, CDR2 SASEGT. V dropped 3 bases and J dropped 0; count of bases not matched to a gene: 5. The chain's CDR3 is CASSDGTGVSYEQYF. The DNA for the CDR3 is TGTGCCAGCAGTGATGGTACAGGGGTCTCCTACGAGCAGTACTTC.

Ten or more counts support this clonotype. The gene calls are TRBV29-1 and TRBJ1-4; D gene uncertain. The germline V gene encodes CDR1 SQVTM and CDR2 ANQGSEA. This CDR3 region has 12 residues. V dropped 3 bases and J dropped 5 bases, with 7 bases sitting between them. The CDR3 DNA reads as TGCAGCGTTGATCCGGGGAATGAAAAACTGTTTTTT. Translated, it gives CSVDPGNEKLFF.

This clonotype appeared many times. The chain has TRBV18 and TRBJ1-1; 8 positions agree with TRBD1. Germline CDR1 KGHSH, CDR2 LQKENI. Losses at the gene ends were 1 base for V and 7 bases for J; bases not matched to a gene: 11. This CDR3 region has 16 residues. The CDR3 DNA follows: TGTGCCAGCTCACCACTACCCCAGGGGGCTGAAGGTGAAGCTTTCTTT. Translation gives CASSPLPQGAEGEAFF.

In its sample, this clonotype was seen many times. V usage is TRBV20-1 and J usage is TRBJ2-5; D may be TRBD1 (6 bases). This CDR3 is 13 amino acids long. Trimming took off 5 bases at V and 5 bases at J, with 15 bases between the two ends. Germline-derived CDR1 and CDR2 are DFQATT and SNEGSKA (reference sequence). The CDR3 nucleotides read TGCAGTGCTTCAGACAGGTGGATGGAGACCCAGTACTTC. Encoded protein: CSASDRWMETQYF.

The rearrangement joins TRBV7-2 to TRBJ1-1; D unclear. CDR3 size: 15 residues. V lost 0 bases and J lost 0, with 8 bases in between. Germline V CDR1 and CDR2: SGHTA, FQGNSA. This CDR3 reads CASSLAQTVNTEAFF. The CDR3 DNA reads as TGTGCCAGCAGCTTAGCGCAAACAGTGAACACTGAAGCTTTCTTT.

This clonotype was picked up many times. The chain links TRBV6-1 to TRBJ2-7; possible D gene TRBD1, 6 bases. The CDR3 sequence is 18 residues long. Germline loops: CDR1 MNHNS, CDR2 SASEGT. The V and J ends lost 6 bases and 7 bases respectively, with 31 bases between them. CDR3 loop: CASSRSRTDTLVLGEQYF. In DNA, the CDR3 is TGTGCCAGCAGCCGAAGCCGGACAGATACCTTGGTTCTTGGGGAGCAGTACTTC.

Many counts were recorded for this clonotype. In DNA form, the CDR3 reads TGTGCCTCCAAACCCCCGGGACAGTATCAAGATACGCAGTATTTT. Translated, it gives CASKPPGQYQDTQYF. The chain has TRBV30 and TRBJ2-3; 7 nucleotides agree with TRBD1. The germline V gene encodes CDR1 GTSNPN and CDR2 SVGIG (reference sequence). The CDR3 is made up of 15 amino acids. J gave up 5 bases and V 7 bases, and 15 bases lay outside the gene matches.

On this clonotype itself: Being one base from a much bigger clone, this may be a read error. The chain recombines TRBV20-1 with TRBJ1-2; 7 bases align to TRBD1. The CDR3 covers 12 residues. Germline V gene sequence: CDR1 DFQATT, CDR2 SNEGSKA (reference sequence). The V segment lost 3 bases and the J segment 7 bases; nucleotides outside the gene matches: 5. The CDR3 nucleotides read TGCAGTGCTAGGGACAGGTGGGGTGGCTACACCTTC. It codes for CSARDRWGGYTF.

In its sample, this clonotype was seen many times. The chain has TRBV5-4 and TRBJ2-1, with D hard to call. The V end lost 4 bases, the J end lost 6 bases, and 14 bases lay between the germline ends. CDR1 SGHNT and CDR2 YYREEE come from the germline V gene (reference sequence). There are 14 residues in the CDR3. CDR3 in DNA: TGTGCCAGCAGCCTGGAGCCCATCAGCAATGAGCAGTTCTTC. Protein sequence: CASSLEPISNEQFF.

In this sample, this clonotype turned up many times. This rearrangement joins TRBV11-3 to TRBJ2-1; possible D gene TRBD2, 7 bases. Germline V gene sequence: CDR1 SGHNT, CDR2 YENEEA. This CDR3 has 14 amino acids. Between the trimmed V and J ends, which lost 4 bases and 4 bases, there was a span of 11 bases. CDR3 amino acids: CASSSGGLYNEQFF. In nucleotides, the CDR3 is TGTGCCAGCAGCTCGGGGGGCCTATACAATGAGCAGTTCTTC.

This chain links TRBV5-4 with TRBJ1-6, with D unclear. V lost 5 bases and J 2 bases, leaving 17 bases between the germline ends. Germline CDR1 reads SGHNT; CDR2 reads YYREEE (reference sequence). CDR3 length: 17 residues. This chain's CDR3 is CASSSDGSETYNSPLHF. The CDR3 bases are TGTGCCAGCAGTTCGGACGGGAGTGAGACCTATAATTCACCCCTCCACTTT.

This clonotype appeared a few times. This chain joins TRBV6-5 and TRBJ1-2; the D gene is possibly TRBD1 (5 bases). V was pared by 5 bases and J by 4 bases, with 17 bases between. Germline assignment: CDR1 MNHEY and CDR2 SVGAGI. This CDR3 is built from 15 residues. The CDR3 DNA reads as TGTGCCAGCAGTCTCCTGGTATCCAGGGCCTATGGCTACACCTTC. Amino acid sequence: CASSLLVSRAYGYTF.

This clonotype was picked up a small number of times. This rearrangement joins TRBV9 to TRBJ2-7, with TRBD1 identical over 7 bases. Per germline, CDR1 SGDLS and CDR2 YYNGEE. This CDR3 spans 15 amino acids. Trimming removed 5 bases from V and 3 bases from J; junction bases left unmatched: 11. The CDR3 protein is CASSSDRAYNYEQYF. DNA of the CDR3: TGTGCCAGCAGTTCCGACAGGGCCTACAACTACGAGCAGTACTTC.

This chain's CDR3 is CASRLGGARWTGELFF. CDR3 DNA: TGTGCCAGCCGCCTCGGGGGGGCGCGTTGGACCGGGGAGCTGTTCTTT. The rearrangement uses TRBV6-5 and TRBJ1-1; weak D call: TRBD1 (6 bases). Trimming stripped 8 bases from V and 14 bases from J, with 33 bases between. CDR3 length equals 16 residues. The germline gives CDR1 MNHEY, CDR2 SVGAGI.

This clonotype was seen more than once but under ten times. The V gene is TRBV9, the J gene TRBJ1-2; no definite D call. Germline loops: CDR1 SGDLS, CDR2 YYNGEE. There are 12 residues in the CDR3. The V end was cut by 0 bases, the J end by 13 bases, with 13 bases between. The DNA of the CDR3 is TGTGCCAGCAGCGTAGTAATGGGGTCTACCACCTTC. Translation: CASSVVMGSTTF.

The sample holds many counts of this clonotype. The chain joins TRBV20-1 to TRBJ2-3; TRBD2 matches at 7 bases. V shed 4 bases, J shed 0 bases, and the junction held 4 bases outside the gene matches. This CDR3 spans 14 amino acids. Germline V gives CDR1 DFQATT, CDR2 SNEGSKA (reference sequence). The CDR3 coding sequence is TGCAGTGCTATGCCGGGGGGAAGCACAGATACGCAGTATTTT. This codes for CSAMPGGSTDTQYF.